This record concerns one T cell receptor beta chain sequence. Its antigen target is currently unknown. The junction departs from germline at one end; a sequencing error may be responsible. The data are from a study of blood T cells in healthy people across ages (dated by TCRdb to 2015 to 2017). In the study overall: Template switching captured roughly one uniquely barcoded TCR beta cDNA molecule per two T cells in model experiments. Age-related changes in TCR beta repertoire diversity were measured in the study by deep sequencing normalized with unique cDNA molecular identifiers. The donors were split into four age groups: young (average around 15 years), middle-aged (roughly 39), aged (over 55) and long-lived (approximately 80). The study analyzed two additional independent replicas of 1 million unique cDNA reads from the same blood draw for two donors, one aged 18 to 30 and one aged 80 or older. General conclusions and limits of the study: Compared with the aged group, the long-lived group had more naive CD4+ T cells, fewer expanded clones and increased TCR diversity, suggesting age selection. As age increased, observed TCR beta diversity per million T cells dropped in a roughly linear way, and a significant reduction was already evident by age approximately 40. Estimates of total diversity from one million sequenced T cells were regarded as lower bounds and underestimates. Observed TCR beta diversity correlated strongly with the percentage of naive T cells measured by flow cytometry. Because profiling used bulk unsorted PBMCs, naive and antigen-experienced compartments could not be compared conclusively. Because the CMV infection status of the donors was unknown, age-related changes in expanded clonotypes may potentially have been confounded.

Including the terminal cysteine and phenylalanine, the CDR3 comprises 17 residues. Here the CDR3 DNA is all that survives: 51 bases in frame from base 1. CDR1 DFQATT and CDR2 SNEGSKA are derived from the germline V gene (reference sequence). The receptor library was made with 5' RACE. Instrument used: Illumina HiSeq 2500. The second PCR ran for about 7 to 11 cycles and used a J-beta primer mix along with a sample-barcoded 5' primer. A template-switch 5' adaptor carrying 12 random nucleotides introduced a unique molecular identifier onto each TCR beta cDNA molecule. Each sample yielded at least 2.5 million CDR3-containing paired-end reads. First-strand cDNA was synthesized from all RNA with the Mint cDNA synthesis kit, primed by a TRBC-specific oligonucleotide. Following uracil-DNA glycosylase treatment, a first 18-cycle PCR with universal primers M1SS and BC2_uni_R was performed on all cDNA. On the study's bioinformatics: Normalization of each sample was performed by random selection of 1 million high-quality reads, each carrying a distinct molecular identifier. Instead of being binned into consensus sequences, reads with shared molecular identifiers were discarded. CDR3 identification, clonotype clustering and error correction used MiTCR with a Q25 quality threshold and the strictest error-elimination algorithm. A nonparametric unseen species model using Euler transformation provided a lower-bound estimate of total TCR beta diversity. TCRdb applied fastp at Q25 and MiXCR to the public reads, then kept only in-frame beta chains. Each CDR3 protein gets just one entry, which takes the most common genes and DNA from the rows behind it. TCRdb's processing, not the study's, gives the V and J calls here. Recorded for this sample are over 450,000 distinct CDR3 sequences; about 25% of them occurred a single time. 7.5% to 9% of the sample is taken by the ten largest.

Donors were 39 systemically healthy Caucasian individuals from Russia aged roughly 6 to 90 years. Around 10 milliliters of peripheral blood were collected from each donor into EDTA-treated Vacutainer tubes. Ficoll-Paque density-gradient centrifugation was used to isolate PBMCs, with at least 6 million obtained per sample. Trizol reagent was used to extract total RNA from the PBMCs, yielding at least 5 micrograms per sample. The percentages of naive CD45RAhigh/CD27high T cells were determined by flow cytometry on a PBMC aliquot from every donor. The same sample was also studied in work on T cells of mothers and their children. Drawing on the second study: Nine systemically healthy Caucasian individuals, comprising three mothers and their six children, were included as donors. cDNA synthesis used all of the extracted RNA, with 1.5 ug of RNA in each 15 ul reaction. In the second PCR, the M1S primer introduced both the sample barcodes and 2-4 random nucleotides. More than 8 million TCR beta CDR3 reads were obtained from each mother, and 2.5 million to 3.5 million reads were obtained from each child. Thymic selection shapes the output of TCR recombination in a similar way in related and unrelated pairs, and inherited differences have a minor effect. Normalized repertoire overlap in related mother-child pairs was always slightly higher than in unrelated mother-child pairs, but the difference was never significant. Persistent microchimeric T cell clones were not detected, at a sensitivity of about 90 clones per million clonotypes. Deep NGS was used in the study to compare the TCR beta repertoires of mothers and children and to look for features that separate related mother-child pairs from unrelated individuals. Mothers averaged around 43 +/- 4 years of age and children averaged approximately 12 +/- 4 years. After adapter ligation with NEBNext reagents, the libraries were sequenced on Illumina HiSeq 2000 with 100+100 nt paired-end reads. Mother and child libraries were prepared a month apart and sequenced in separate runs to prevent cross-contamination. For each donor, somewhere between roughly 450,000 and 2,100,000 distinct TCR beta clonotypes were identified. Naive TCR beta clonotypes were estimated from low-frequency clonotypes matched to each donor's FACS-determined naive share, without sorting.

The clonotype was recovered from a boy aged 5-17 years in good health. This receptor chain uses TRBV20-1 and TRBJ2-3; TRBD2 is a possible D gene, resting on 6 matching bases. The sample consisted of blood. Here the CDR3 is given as CSARVVKSVGRTDTQYF. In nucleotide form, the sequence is TGTAGTGCTAGGGTCGTGAAGTCGGTAGGGAGGACAGATACGCAGTATTTT.